The 15 T cell receptor beta chains below were found in one sample sequenced in a study of technical replicates of blood from several donors. Clones were read by immunoSEQ multiplex PCR, and TCRdb kept only the in-frame ones, dropping some. The table shows 65,000 to 95,000 clones, with around 93% occurring only once. Sequenced: T cells isolated from PBMCs. These receptor sequences come from a human donor in good health.

The chain carries TRBV28 and TRBJ1-5; D not certain. The V and J ends lost 5 bases and 3 bases respectively, with 14 bases between them. Per the germline V gene, CDR1 is MDHEN and CDR2 is SYDVKM. This CDR3 is 15 amino acids long. The CDR3 bases are TGTGCCAGCAGTCCCCCCCCGACACTCAATCAGCCCCAGCATTTT. Encoded protein: CASSPPPTLNQPQHF.

The chain has TRBV9 and TRBJ1-1, with D hard to call. Germline V lookup: CDR1 SGDLS, CDR2 YYNGEE. This CDR3 spans 14 amino acids. The germline V and J ends were trimmed by 0 bases and 3 bases, with 9 bases remaining between them. The CDR3 nucleotides read TGTGCCAGCAGCGTAGCGGAGACCCACACTGAAGCTTTCTTT. Amino acids: CASSVAETHTEAFF.

The chain couples TRBV27 to TRBJ2-5; possible D gene TRBD2, 5 bases. Trimming took off 5 bases at V and 5 bases at J, with 18 bases between the two ends. The germline V gene encodes CDR1 MNHEY and CDR2 SMNVEV (reference sequence). This CDR3 region has 15 residues. The CDR3 loop reads CASSVASLRWETQYF. CDR3 nucleotides: TGTGCCAGCAGTGTGGCTAGCTTAAGGTGGGAGACCCAGTACTTC.

This clone was observed once. CDR3 amino acids: CASRWSLNTEAFF. In DNA, the CDR3 is TGTGCCAGTAGGTGGAGTTTGAACACTGAAGCTTTCTTT. The rearrangement links TRBV19 to TRBJ1-1; D is unclear. The germline gives CDR1 LNHDA, CDR2 SQIVND (reference sequence). With 6 bases removed from V and 0 bases from J, the gap between germline ends came to 8 bases. The CDR3 sequence is 13 residues long.

The count of this clone is one. The CDR3 here is CSGGLAGSNEQFF. The CDR3 DNA sequence: TGCAGCGGCGGACTAGCGGGAAGCAATGAGCAGTTCTTC. The V and J genes are TRBV29-1 and TRBJ2-1; 12 bases line up with TRBD2. The V segment lost 7 bases and the J segment 6 bases; nucleotides outside the gene matches: 4. CDR1 and CDR2 (germline): SQVTM, ANQGSEA. The CDR3 loop spans 13 amino acids.

The rearrangement links TRBV2 to TRBJ2-7; D may be TRBD2 (5 bases). Germline CDR1 SNHLY, CDR2 FYNNEI. With 10 bases removed from V and 3 bases from J, the gap between germline ends came to 13 bases. The CDR3 has 12 residues. As DNA, the CDR3 is TGTGCCACCGGGGAACACCACTACGAGCAGTACTTC. It specifies CATGEHHYEQYF.

This clone has only a few counts. The J gene is TRBJ1-1, the V gene TRBV29-1; 9 positions agree with TRBD1. J gave up 3 bases and V 8 bases, and 4 bases lay outside the gene matches. The CDR3 covers 12 residues. Per the germline V gene, CDR1 is SQVTM and CDR2 is ANQGSEA. The CDR3 DNA is TGCAGCTTCCGGACAGGGGACACTGAAGCTTTCTTT. Its translation is CSFRTGDTEAFF.

In DNA form, the CDR3 reads TGTGCCAGCAGCTCACCGGGACAGGTTAACTATGGCTACACCTTC. Translated, it gives CASSSPGQVNYGYTF. The chain recombines TRBV6-5 with TRBJ1-2; 8 nucleotides line up with TRBD1. In germline, CDR1 is MNHEY, CDR2 SVGAGI. Unmatched junction bases numbered 7, after V lost 6 bases and J lost 1 base. The CDR3 has 15 residues.

This CDR3 is CASSVVGQGTNTIYF. CDR3 nucleotide sequence: TGTGCCAGCAGCGTAGTAGGACAGGGAACAAACACCATATATTTT. This sequence joins TRBV9 and TRBJ1-3; 8 nucleotides align to TRBD1. V shed 0 bases, J shed 6 bases, and the junction held 5 bases outside the gene matches. Germline-derived CDR1 and CDR2 are SGDLS and YYNGEE. This CDR3 has 15 residues. The full variable domain, its missing parts supplied by reference TRBV9 and TRBJ1-3, is DSGVTQTPKHLITATGQRVTLRCSPRSGDLSVYWYQQSLDQGLQFLIQYYNGEERAKGNILERFSAQQFPDLHSELNLSSLELGDSALYFCASSVVGQGTNTIYFGEGSWLTVV.

The rearrangement uses TRBV6-5 and TRBJ2-7; D is unclear. Trimming shortened V by 0 bases and J by 0 bases, and 12 bases separated the two germline ends. There are 16 residues in the CDR3. From germline, CDR1 is MNHEY and CDR2 SVGAGI. The CDR3 loop reads CASSYSTLRSSYEQYF. CDR3 nucleotide sequence: TGTGCCAGCAGTTACTCGACGCTGCGGAGCTCCTACGAGCAGTACTTC.

The chain joins TRBV11-3 to TRBJ1-1; TRBD1 might be the D (6 bases). Trimming removed 5 bases from V and 7 bases from J, with 14 bases in between. The CDR3 loop spans 13 amino acids. Germline V gene lookup returns CDR1 SGHNT and CDR2 YENEEA. The CDR3 sequence is CASSPSRGFEAFF. In DNA, the CDR3 is TGTGCCAGCAGCCCCTCCAGGGGATTTGAAGCTTTCTTT.

This chain joins TRBV4-1 and TRBJ1-1; D unclear. The CDR3 sequence is 14 residues long. Trimming cost V 6 bases and J 2 bases, with 13 bases left between them. CDR1 is MGHRA, CDR2 YSYEKL, per germline. The CDR3 DNA follows: TGCGCCAGCAGAGAATACGCGAGTAACACTGAAGCTTTCTTT. This codes for CASREYASNTEAFF.

This chain uses TRBV5-1 with TRBJ2-7; D gene ambiguous. Per the germline V gene, CDR1 is SGHRS and CDR2 is YFSETQ. The CDR3 consists of 13 residues. V lost 0 bases and J 5 bases, leaving 9 bases between the germline ends. The CDR3 region has the DNA TGCGCCAGCAGCTTGGACCAGGCCCACGAGCAGTACTTC. It specifies CASSLDQAHEQYF.

The rearrangement uses TRBV27 and TRBJ1-1; 7 bases fit TRBD1. The CDR3 runs 11 residues. The V segment lost 7 bases and the J segment 5 bases; nucleotides outside the gene matches: 1. Germline V gene sequence: CDR1 MNHEY, CDR2 SMNVEV (reference sequence). The DNA for the CDR3 is TGTGCCAGCACAGGGGGGACTGAAGCTTTCTTT. It yields the protein CASTGGTEAFF.

The chain couples TRBV19 to TRBJ2-7; the match to TRBD1 covers 11 bases. Germline V gene lookup returns CDR1 LNHDA and CDR2 SQIVND (reference sequence). CDR3 length equals 14 residues. V lost 4 bases to trimming and J lost 5 bases; unmatched junction nucleotides: 4. CDR3: CASSTGQGDNEQYF. CDR3 sequence (DNA): TGTGCCAGTAGTACGGGACAGGGGGATAACGAGCAGTACTTC.